This T cell receptor beta chain stems from a study of blood T cell repertoires in COVID-19. The CDR3 has 17 residues. V was clipped by 5 bases and J by 3 bases, with 23 bases between them. Germline V gene data show CDR1 as MDHEN and CDR2 as SYDVKM. Original handling: Scientists estimated how many nucleated cells there were by amplifying reference gene primers. Data came from immunoSEQ multiplex PCR; TCRdb stores just in-frame clones and leaves some out. From that table come the V and J calls and clone size; the DNA was used to work out D and trimming. The sample lists 140,000 to 150,000 clones; around four fifths were seen once.

The sample taken for sequencing was peripheral blood. The TCR was taken from a woman aged 35 to 49 with active or convalescent COVID-19. The rearrangement joins TRBV28 to TRBJ2-7; D uncertain. CDR3 sequence (DNA): TGTGCCAGCAGTCCGCTTCCTTACGTCCTAGGTGACTACGAGCAGTACTTC. Its translation: CASSPLPYVLGDYEQYF. The full variable domain, its missing parts supplied by reference TRBV28 and TRBJ2-7, is DVKVTQSSRYLVKRTGEKVFLECVQDMDHENMFWYRQDPGLGLRLIYFSYDVKMKEKGDIPEGYSVSREKKERFSLILESASTNQTSMYLCASSPLPYVLGDYEQYFGPGTRLTVT.